These 17 T cell receptor beta chains share one sample of origin, sequenced in a study of CD8 T cells in ankylosing spondylitis. Study observations and caveats: A TCR beta motif of 7 to 9 highly homologous variants seemed to mark ankylosing spondylitis blood.

Using its own MiXCR run on the 5' RACE reads, TCRdb lists one record per CDR3 protein. Among fewer than 550,000 distinct CDR3 sequences listed, over 4% were seen once. What these receptors recognize is not known. Sequencing was performed on blood, either unsorted or a sorted T cell fraction (not recorded which). These receptors came from a male donor with ankylosing spondylitis.

This clonotype was picked up many times. The chain uses TRBV28 and TRBJ2-1, with D maybe TRBD1 (7 bases). The CDR3 extends over 12 amino acids. Trimming stripped 6 bases from V and 10 bases from J, with 13 bases between. The germline CDR1 and CDR2 sequences are MDHEN and SYDVKM. The CDR3 bases are TGTGCCAGCAGCCTCAGGGGGAGGGAGCAGTTCTTC. Translating it yields CASSLRGREQFF.

This clonotype was observed many times. The chain couples TRBV28 to TRBJ2-2; 10 bases line up with TRBD2. Germline V lookup: CDR1 MDHEN, CDR2 SYDVKM. Trimming removed 1 base from V and 2 bases from J; junction bases left unmatched: 4. The CDR3 spans 17 residues. DNA of the CDR3: TGTGCCAGCAGTTTATTACTAGCGGGGCCTAACACCGGGGAGCTGTTTTTT. Translating gives CASSLLLAGPNTGELFF.

This clonotype was seen many times. The chain carries TRBV4-3 and TRBJ1-2; TRBD1 matches 7 bases. Germline CDR1 is LGHNA and CDR2 is YSLEER. The CDR3 has 16 amino acids. V lost 0 bases and J lost 4; bases outside the gene matches: 8. CDR3 sequence: CASSQDIGQGGYGYTF. The CDR3 nucleotides read TGCGCCAGCAGCCAAGATATTGGGCAGGGGGGCTATGGCTACACCTTC.

In its sample, this clonotype was seen many times. This chain links TRBV29-1 with TRBJ1-2; TRBD1 is a possible D gene (6 bases). The CDR3 contains 13 residues. The germline V and J ends were trimmed by 3 bases and 6 bases, with 14 bases remaining between them. Germline lookup yields CDR1 SQVTM and CDR2 ANQGSEA. The CDR3 coding sequence is TGCAGCGTTGAGGTGGACAGTGTGGATGGCTACACCTTC. This codes for CSVEVDSVDGYTF.

In its sample, this clonotype was seen many times. This chain joins TRBV7-2 and TRBJ2-1; weak D call: TRBD2 (5 bases). CDR3 size: 12 residues. The germline V gene has CDR1 SGHTA and CDR2 FQGNSA. V was trimmed by 5 bases and J by 6 bases, leaving 8 bases between them. The CDR3 loop is CASSPGLNEQFF. CDR3 sequence (DNA): TGTGCCAGCAGCCCCGGACTCAATGAGCAGTTCTTC.

In this sample, this clonotype turned up many times. The chain recombines TRBV5-1 with TRBJ1-1; D gene unclear. CDR3 length equals 14 residues. The V end lost 6 bases, the J end lost 0 bases, and 12 bases lay between the germline ends. Germline CDR1 and CDR2: SGHRS and YFSETQ. CDR3 protein: CASTVFGLNTEAFF. In DNA, the CDR3 is TGCGCCAGCACGGTATTTGGGTTGAACACTGAAGCTTTCTTT.

The J gene is TRBJ2-5, the V gene TRBV5-1, with a possible D match to TRBD1 (6 bases). CDR3 size: 12 residues. Germline-derived CDR1 and CDR2 are SGHRS and YFSETQ. V was shortened by 2 bases and J by 13 bases, with 15 bases between the two germline ends. The CDR3 loop is CASSFDRQTGYF. In nucleotides, the CDR3 is TGCGCCAGCAGCTTCGACCGTCAGACAGGGTACTTC. Supplemented by reference TRBV5-1 and TRBJ2-5, the full variable domain reads KAGVTQTPRYLIKTRGQQVTLSCSPISGHRSVSWYQQTPGQGLQFLFEYFSETQRNKGNFPGRFSGRQFSNSRSEMNVSTLELGDSALYLCASSFDRQTGYFGPGTRLLVL.

This clonotype was recorded at least ten times. The V and J genes are TRBV27 and TRBJ1-6, with 12 positions matching TRBD1. Looked up from germline, CDR1 is MNHEY and CDR2 is SMNVEV (reference sequence). J gave up 10 bases and V 6 bases, and 4 bases lay outside the gene matches. The CDR3 is 14 amino acids. The CDR3 nucleotides are TGTGCCAGCAGGCGGGACAGGGGGCGGTCACCCCTCCACTTT. It codes for CASRRDRGRSPLHF.

This clonotype has a count of ten or more. The rearrangement uses TRBV7-2 and TRBJ2-7; D is tentatively TRBD1 or TRBD2 (5 bases each). Trimming removed 2 bases from V and 6 bases from J, with 14 bases in between. CDR1 is SGHTA, CDR2 FQGNSA, per germline. The CDR3 runs to 14 residues. CDR3 sequence: CASSLRRQGREQYF. The DNA for the CDR3 is TGTGCCAGCAGCTTAAGGCGCCAGGGACGCGAGCAGTACTTC.

This clonotype showed up many times. V is TRBV20-1 and J is TRBJ1-5; 7 nucleotides agree with TRBD1. The CDR3 is 12 residues long. The V gene's germline CDR1 is DFQATT and CDR2 SNEGSKA (reference sequence). The ends lost 6 bases at V and 4 bases at J; junction bases unmatched: 3. CDR3 protein: CSAAGGNQPQHF. Here the CDR3 DNA reads TGCAGTGCCGCAGGGGGAAATCAGCCCCAGCATTTT.

Ten or more counts support this clonotype. This chain connects TRBV9 to TRBJ1-2; 8 bases line up with TRBD1. V gave up 4 bases and J gave up 5 bases; unmatched junction bases: 7. The germline CDR1 and CDR2 sequences are SGDLS and YYNGEE. This CDR3 region has 14 residues. CDR3: CASSPLDRDYGYTF. The CDR3 bases are TGTGCCAGCAGCCCTCTGGACAGGGATTATGGCTACACCTTC.

This clonotype showed up many times. Germline is not matched at one junction end, which may reflect a read error. The rearrangement uses TRBV20-1 and TRBJ1-5; 7 positions agree with TRBD1. Per the germline V gene, CDR1 is DFQATT and CDR2 is SNEGSKA (reference sequence). CDR3 length equals 14 residues. The CDR3 DNA sequence: TGCAGTGCCAGAGACAGGGTCGGCAATCAGCCCCAGCATTTT. It yields the protein CSARDRVGNQPQHF.

The sample holds many counts of this clonotype. V usage is TRBV7-2 and J usage is TRBJ2-1, with 12 bases identical to TRBD2. With 1 base clipped from V and 4 bases from J, the junction kept 2 bases outside the gene matches. The V gene's germline CDR1 is SGHTA and CDR2 FQGNSA. There are 16 residues in the CDR3. Written as DNA, the CDR3 is TGTGCCAGCAGCTTAGTCGGACTAGCGGGGTACAATGAGCAGTTCTTC. Protein product: CASSLVGLAGYNEQFF.

There are many counts of this clonotype. The chain joins TRBV28 to TRBJ1-1; no reliable D call. This CDR3 spans 15 amino acids. Germline values: CDR1 MDHEN, CDR2 SYDVKM. Between the trimmed V and J ends, which lost 5 bases and 1 base, there was a span of 14 bases. This CDR3 reads CASSGQSEGNTEAFF. In nucleotides, the CDR3 is TGTGCCAGCAGTGGGCAATCGGAAGGGAACACTGAAGCTTTCTTT.

This clonotype was picked up many times. The chain links TRBV18 to TRBJ1-1; no firm D call. V was shortened by 8 bases and J by 7 bases, with 14 bases between the two germline ends. This CDR3 is built from 12 residues. Germline lookup yields CDR1 KGHSH and CDR2 LQKENI. CDR3 sequence reads: CASQDPTVEAFF. Here the CDR3 DNA reads TGTGCCAGCCAAGATCCGACGGTTGAAGCTTTCTTT.

This clonotype was counted at least ten times. The V and J genes are TRBV7-2 and TRBJ2-7; 7 nucleotides align to TRBD1. Germline CDR1 and CDR2: SGHTA and FQGNSA. This CDR3 spans 13 amino acids. J lost 6 bases, V lost 5 bases, and 7 bases had no gene match. CDR3 DNA: TGTGCCAGCAGCGCCGCCCAGGGGGTCGAGCAGTACTTC. The encoded protein is CASSAAQGVEQYF.

This clonotype has a count of ten or more. This chain connects TRBV20-1 to TRBJ1-1; tentatively, D is TRBD1 (6 bases). Germline loops: CDR1 DFQATT, CDR2 SNEGSKA (reference sequence). This CDR3 has 13 residues. Trimming shortened V by 6 bases and J by 1 base, and 12 bases separated the two germline ends. The CDR3 DNA reads TGCAGTGCAAACGGACAGCCGAACACTGAAGCTTTCTTT. Translated, it gives CSANGQPNTEAFF.